This passage covers 22 T cell receptor beta chains from one sample sequenced in a study of T cell changes during pregnancy in multiple sclerosis. Some clones are missing from TCRdb's copy, which holds only in-frame ones; the method was immunoSEQ multiplex PCR. The data contain under 110,000 clones, 91% of them singletons. The starting material was peripheral blood, obtained before pregnancy. The receptors originated from a female donor with multiple sclerosis, enrolled in a pregnancy study.

The chain is built from TRBV29-1 and TRBJ1-2, with 9 bases that match TRBD1. Per the germline V gene, CDR1 is SQVTM and CDR2 is ANQGSEA. The J segment lost 6 bases and the V segment lost 2 bases, leaving 4 bases of the junction unmatched. The CDR3 runs to 13 residues. DNA for the CDR3: TGCAGCGTTGAATCCGGGACAGGGCATGGCTACACCTTC. This translates into CSVESGTGHGYTF.

Worth noting for this clone: This sample includes further DNA sequences coding for the same CDR3. V gene TRBV6-6 combines with J gene TRBJ2-7, with D unclear. Trimming took off 2 bases at V and 3 bases at J, with 8 bases between the two ends. Germline V gene lookup returns CDR1 MNHNY and CDR2 SVGAGI (reference sequence). CDR3 length equals 13 residues. The CDR3 DNA reads as TGTGCCAGCAGTTACCCTCCGAGCTACGAGCAGTACTTC. Residues: CASSYPPSYEQYF.

Points on this clone: Relative to the germline gene, one junction end is altered; a read error may explain this. The V call is TRBV5-5, the J call TRBJ1-2; TRBD1 matches at 8 bases. The CDR3 loop spans 13 amino acids. Germline CDR1 SGHKS, CDR2 YYEKEE (reference sequence). This CDR3 is CASSWALDRASSF. As DNA, the CDR3 is TGTGCCAGCAGCTGGGCCTTGGACAGGGCCTCGTCCTTC.

The V gene is TRBV6-4, the J gene TRBJ2-7, with D possibly being TRBD1 (6 bases). With 5 bases removed from V and 1 base from J, the gap between germline ends came to 21 bases. Germline assignment: CDR1 MRHNA and CDR2 SNTAGT. The CDR3 contains 17 residues. DNA of the CDR3: TGTGCCAGCAGTTCTCTCCGGACAGCGAGACCTTCCTACGAGCAGTACTTC. Protein: CASSSLRTARPSYEQYF.

This sequence joins TRBV7-2 and TRBJ2-3; 7 bases agree with TRBD2. V trimming: 1 base; J trimming: 1 base; junction bases outside the gene matches: 8. Looked up from germline, CDR1 is SGHTA and CDR2 is FQGNSA. The CDR3 consists of 17 residues. The CDR3 region is CASSLVAWGLRTDTQYF. The CDR3 coding sequence is TGTGCCAGCAGCTTAGTCGCGTGGGGACTACGCACAGATACGCAGTATTTT.

V is TRBV27 and J is TRBJ1-4; 9 bases match TRBD1. From germline, CDR1 is MNHEY and CDR2 SMNVEV (reference sequence). Trimming took 6 bases from V and 8 from J; bases not matched to a gene: 10. The CDR3 runs to 15 residues. CDR3 sequence (DNA): TGTGCCAGCAGGCAAACAGGGGGCGCGGGAGAAAAACTGTTTTTT. Translating it yields CASRQTGGAGEKLFF.

This clone was picked up one time. CDR3 region: CASSVRTVNQETQYF. The DNA of the CDR3 is TGTGCCAGCAGTGTCCGAACAGTCAACCAAGAGACCCAGTACTTC. The chain employs TRBV28 and TRBJ2-5; the D is unclear. The CDR3 extends over 15 amino acids. Per germline, CDR1 MDHEN and CDR2 SYDVKM. V lost 5 bases, J lost 0 bases, and 13 bases lay in between.

V usage is TRBV28 and J usage is TRBJ1-2; tentatively, D is TRBD1 (5 bases). This CDR3 comprises 14 residues. Germline assignment: CDR1 MDHEN and CDR2 SYDVKM. V lost 8 bases and J 3 bases, leaving 16 bases between the germline ends. The CDR3: CASRPQGMDYGYTF. DNA of the CDR3: TGTGCCAGCCGCCCGCAGGGAATGGACTATGGCTACACCTTC.

The CDR3 is CASSWDRGQGYTF. The CDR3 nucleotides read TGTGCCAGCAGCTGGGACAGGGGGCAGGGCTACACCTTC. The rearrangement links TRBV28 to TRBJ1-2; 12 bases agree with TRBD1. The germline V gene has CDR1 MDHEN and CDR2 SYDVKM. The CDR3 spans 13 residues. V gave up 6 bases and J gave up 8 bases; unmatched junction bases: 4.

The rearrangement links TRBV4-2 to TRBJ2-5; 8 bases line up with TRBD2. The V and J ends lost 4 bases and 5 bases, in that order; junction bases with no gene match: 15. The CDR3 spans 17 residues. Germline loops: CDR1 LGHNA, CDR2 YNFKEQ. The CDR3 is CASSRDFRTSNEETQYF. CDR3 nucleotides: TGTGCCAGCAGCCGGGACTTTAGGACTAGCAACGAGGAGACCCAGTACTTC.

The chain joins TRBV27 to TRBJ2-5; 11 bases agree with TRBD2. The DNA end is more similar to TRBJ2-7, so the J call may be wrong. The CDR3 totals 18 residues. Germline V gene sequence: CDR1 MNHEY, CDR2 SMNVEV (reference sequence). In nucleotides, the CDR3 is TGTGCCAGCTCAAAAACCATCATGGGACTAGCGGATTCCTACGAGCAGTACTTC. It encodes CASSKTIMGLADSYEQYF.

The V gene is TRBV28, the J gene TRBJ2-1, with D possibly being TRBD1 (5 bases). V was shortened by 2 bases and J by 0 bases, with 14 bases between the two germline ends. Germline V gives CDR1 MDHEN, CDR2 SYDVKM. This CDR3 is built from 17 residues. CDR3 amino acids: CASSLVLDTDSYNEQFF. In nucleotides, the CDR3 is TGTGCCAGCAGTTTAGTCCTGGACACCGACTCCTACAATGAGCAGTTCTTC.

CDR3 nucleotide sequence: TGTGCCAGCAGTTACTCGCCAGGGGGAGAGACCCAGTACTTC. It encodes CASSYSPGGETQYF. The rearrangement joins TRBV6-5 to TRBJ2-5; 7 bases agree with TRBD1. Germline CDR1 is MNHEY and CDR2 is SVGAGI. CDR3 length equals 14 residues. With V trimmed by 0 bases and J by 4 bases, 2 bases remained unmatched.

J is TRBJ1-4 and V is TRBV28; possibly TRBD1 for D (6 bases). The CDR3 sequence is 13 residues long. Trimming pared 5 bases from V and 7 bases from J, leaving 11 bases between. Per germline, CDR1 MDHEN and CDR2 SYDVKM. The CDR3 loop is CASSIGQLEKLFF. The CDR3 DNA follows: TGTGCCAGCAGTATCGGACAGCTTGAAAAACTGTTTTTT. Using reference TRBV28 and TRBJ1-4 for the parts outside the CDR3, the full variable domain is DVKVTQSSRYLVKRTGEKVFLECVQDMDHENMFWYRQDPGLGLRLIYFSYDVKMKEKGDIPEGYSVSREKKERFSLILESASTNQTSMYLCASSIGQLEKLFFGSGTQLSVL.

The chain is built from TRBV19 and TRBJ1-1; 7 bases align to TRBD1. CDR1 LNHDA and CDR2 SQIVND come from the germline V gene (reference sequence). The CDR3 is 15 amino acids. With V trimmed by 6 bases and J by 1 base, 8 bases remained unmatched. The DNA for the CDR3 is TGTGCCAGTAGGGTCATCGGGACAGCGAACACTGAAGCTTTCTTT. It yields the protein CASRVIGTANTEAFF.

The chain is built from TRBV18 and TRBJ1-1; D ambiguous. V was trimmed by 6 bases and J by 0 bases, leaving 14 bases between them. This CDR3 spans 15 amino acids. Germline CDR1 is KGHSH and CDR2 is LQKENI. CDR3 in DNA: TGTGCCAGCTCCCCCCAGTCGGGAGTGAACACTGAAGCTTTCTTT. Amino acids: CASSPQSGVNTEAFF.

The genes are TRBV13 and TRBJ1-2, with 7 positions matching TRBD1. This CDR3 spans 16 amino acids. V lost 4 bases to trimming and J lost 7 bases; unmatched junction nucleotides: 15. Germline CDR1 PRHDT, CDR2 FYEKMQ (reference sequence). In nucleotides, the CDR3 is TGTGCCAGCAGCTCTATACGACAGGGTTCTGCTGCTGGCTACACCTTC. This gives the protein CASSSIRQGSAAGYTF. The entire variable domain, with the rest obtained from reference TRBV13 and TRBJ1-2, is as follows: AAGVIQSPRHLIKEKRETATLKCYPIPRHDTVYWYQQGPGQDPQFLISFYEKMQSDKGSIPDRFSAQQFSDYHSELNMSSLELGDSALYFCASSSIRQGSAAGYTFGSGTRLTVV.

The genes are TRBV7-3 and TRBJ1-1; no clear D gene. The CDR3 runs to 15 residues. CDR1 SGHTA and CDR2 FQGTGA come from the germline V gene. The germline V and J ends were trimmed by 1 base and 0 bases, with 9 bases remaining between them. For the CDR3, the DNA is TGTGCCAGCAGCTTAAGCCCAGGCGTGAACACTGAAGCTTTCTTT. This codes for CASSLSPGVNTEAFF.

The V call is TRBV5-1, the J call TRBJ2-3; 9 bases agree with TRBD2. Per germline, CDR1 SGHRS and CDR2 YFSETQ. The CDR3 spans 16 residues. Unmatched junction bases numbered 6, after V lost 2 bases and J lost 2 bases. The CDR3, as DNA: TGCGCCAGCAGCTTAAGATCGGGACTAGCCACAGATACGCAGTATTTT. Protein product: CASSLRSGLATDTQYF.

This chain connects TRBV6-1 to TRBJ1-2, with D maybe TRBD1 (5 bases). V was cut by 2 bases and J by 4 bases, with 11 bases left in between. The CDR3 is made up of 14 amino acids. Germline assignment: CDR1 MNHNS and CDR2 SASEGT. The DNA of the CDR3 is TGTGCCAGCAGTGAACTTAGGGGAGGCTATGGCTACACCTTC. It encodes CASSELRGGYGYTF.

V gene TRBV7-2 combines with J gene TRBJ1-1; D not certain. Germline V gives CDR1 SGHTA, CDR2 FQGNSA. V shed 5 bases and J shed 1 base, with 11 bases lying between them. The CDR3 consists of 14 residues. The DNA for the CDR3 is TGTGCCAGCAGCATTCAACTATCGAACACTGAAGCTTTCTTT. Amino acid sequence: CASSIQLSNTEAFF.

The rearrangement uses TRBV4-1 and TRBJ2-7, with D tentatively TRBD2 (5 bases). The germline V gene encodes CDR1 MGHRA and CDR2 YSYEKL. Deletions cut 4 bases from V and 3 bases from J, with 16 bases between. CDR3 length equals 15 residues. The CDR3 nucleotides read TGCGCCAGCAGCCCGATAAAAGGGAGTATCTACGAGCAGTACTTC. This gives the protein CASSPIKGSIYEQYF.